This TCR beta chain was recovered during a study of blood T cell repertoires in COVID-19. Study information: Acute and convalescent COVID-19 specimens originated in the United States, Italy and Spain. From T cells, B-cell-depleted T cells, or PBMCs came the material, which was cDNA or gDNA.

V was cut by 2 bases and J by 5 bases, with 13 bases left in between. CDR3 length: 14 residues. CDR1 is GTSNPN and CDR2 is SVGIG in the germline V gene (reference sequence). Per the authors' pipeline: Scientists estimated how many nucleated cells there were by amplifying reference gene primers. Assay used: immunoSEQ multiplex PCR; TCRdb lists only in-frame clones, some missing. Clonal size and the V and J genes are those of that table, whereas D and trimming came from the DNA. The sample consists of 140,000 to 150,000 clones, over 80% of them appearing once. The sequenced sample consisted of peripheral blood. The sequence came from a man older than 75 with acute or convalescent COVID-19. The chain is built from TRBV30 and TRBJ1-5, with D uncertain. The CDR3 loop reads CAWSNGVVDQPQHF. For the CDR3, the DNA is TGTGCCTGGAGTAACGGGGTAGTGGATCAGCCCCAGCATTTT.